This T cell receptor (beta chain) came from a study of blood T cells in healthy people across ages. Overall study results and limits: There were more naive CD4+ cells and higher diversity in long-lived donors than in aged donors.

V was shortened by 6 bases and J by 0 bases, with 5 bases between the two germline ends. CDR1 is MNHEY, CDR2 SMNVEV, per germline (reference sequence). The CDR3 is 12 amino acids. With respect to this clonotype: Its target is unknown.

It was with a sample-barcoded 5' primer and a J-beta primer mix that a second PCR of about 7 to 12 cycles was run. TCRdb called the 5' RACE reads again in MiXCR, with one record for every CDR3 protein. This table holds about 1.4 million distinct CDR3 sequences, roughly 64% found once. The J gene is TRBJ1-1, the V gene TRBV27; no clear D gene. The material sequenced was blood. The receptor was derived from a man younger than 35 in good health. CDR3 DNA sequence: TGTGCCAGCAGATGGGTGAACACTGAAGCTTTCTTT. It encodes CASRWVNTEAFF.